This TCR beta chain was recovered during a study of response to subunit inactivated influenza vaccine. In its sample, this clonotype was seen a few times. TCRdb fed the RT-PCR reads into MiXCR, producing one record per CDR3 protein. The profile shows 710,000 or so distinct CDR3 sequences, approximately 14% of them singletons. Source: PBMCs from blood, taken 12 days after vaccination. The TCR originated in a man in his fifties who received an inactivated influenza vaccine.

Written as DNA, the CDR3 is TGTGCCAGCAGTTACCGAGCGGGTGACCAAGAGACCCAGTACTTC. It specifies CASSYRAGDQETQYF. The chain recombines TRBV6-2 or TRBV6-3 with TRBJ2-5; D is possibly TRBD2 (6 bases). The germline CDR1 and CDR2 sequences are MNHEY and SVGEGT. This CDR3 region has 15 residues. V was trimmed by 2 bases and J by 0 bases, leaving 10 bases between them.